The 21 T cell receptor beta chains given below trace back to one sample, sequenced in a study of blood T cell repertoires in COVID-19. Measured with immunoSEQ multiplex PCR; TCRdb has only the in-frame clones, and not every one. The profile shows just over 300,000 clones, approximately 89% of them singletons. Sequences were obtained from peripheral blood. The source is a woman in her twenties or thirties with COVID-19, enrolled during active disease.

V and J are TRBV19 and TRBJ1-2; D unclear. Germline V CDR1 and CDR2: LNHDA, SQIVND (reference sequence). The V and J ends lost 3 bases and 4 bases respectively, with 30 bases between them. This CDR3 region has 20 residues. In DNA, the CDR3 is TGTGCCAGTAGTATCGGCTCTTCGGGGTTCGTATCTCGGACGCGCTATGGCTACACCTTC. As protein: CASSIGSSGFVSRTRYGYTF.

This clone has just a few counts. The chain recombines TRBV18 with TRBJ1-6, with TRBD1 as a possible D gene (5 bases). V shed 6 bases and J shed 0 bases, with 9 bases lying between them. Germline assignment: CDR1 KGHSH and CDR2 LQKENI. This CDR3 spans 15 amino acids. The CDR3 reads CASSRGSSYNSPLHF. The CDR3 DNA reads TGTGCCAGCTCCCGGGGGAGCTCCTATAATTCACCCCTCCACTTT.

The CDR3 DNA reads TGTGCCACCAGCTCTCTCTCCTACGAGCAGTACTTC. It translates to CATSSLSYEQYF. The rearrangement joins TRBV15 to TRBJ2-7, with no clear D. V lost 5 bases to trimming and J lost 0 bases, with 5 bases between them. The CDR3 contains 12 residues. The V gene's germline CDR1 is LNHNV and CDR2 YYDKDF (reference sequence).

V gene TRBV7-8 combines with J gene TRBJ2-5; D is possibly TRBD1 (6 bases). V was trimmed by 1 base and J by 5 bases, leaving 11 bases between them. Germline V gene data show CDR1 as SGHVS and CDR2 as FQNEAQ. The CDR3 is 14 residues long. CDR3: CASSLGLQGETQYF. CDR3 DNA: TGTGCCAGCAGCTTAGGGCTCCAGGGGGAGACCCAGTACTTC.

For this clone: Within the sample, other DNA sequences also encode this same CDR3. The chain carries TRBV12-3 or TRBV12-4 and TRBJ1-5; weak D call: TRBD1 (6 bases). This CDR3 contains 13 residues. Trimming pared 6 bases from V and 4 bases from J, leaving 10 bases between. CDR3 in amino acids: CASSPDRNQPQHF. The CDR3 DNA reads TGTGCCAGCAGCCCTGACAGGAATCAGCCCCAGCATTTT.

As for this clone: Within the sample, other DNA sequences also encode this same CDR3. The chain has TRBV4-1 and TRBJ2-5, with TRBD1 matching over 7 bases. Looked up from germline, CDR1 is MGHRA and CDR2 is YSYEKL. With V trimmed by 3 bases and J by 3 bases, 4 bases remained unmatched. This CDR3 is 14 amino acids long. The CDR3 is CASSQSTGEETQYF. CDR3 in DNA: TGCGCCAGCAGCCAGTCTACAGGGGAAGAGACCCAGTACTTC.

The V and J genes are TRBV28 and TRBJ1-1; D perhaps matches TRBD1 (5 bases). The CDR3 length is 15 residues. Germline V CDR1 and CDR2: MDHEN, SYDVKM. Between the trimmed V and J ends, which lost 3 bases and 0 bases, there was a span of 11 bases. This CDR3 reads CASSFTGHMNTEAFF. Here the CDR3 DNA reads TGTGCCAGCAGTTTTACAGGTCACATGAACACTGAAGCTTTCTTT.

The chain combines TRBV7-7 with TRBJ2-7, with 12 bases fitting TRBD1. CDR1 SSHAT and CDR2 FNYEAQ come from the germline V gene (reference sequence). CDR3 length equals 15 residues. Trimming took 5 bases from V and 3 from J; bases not matched to a gene: 5. CDR3 sequence (DNA): TGTGCCAGCAGCCCGGGGACAGGGGGCAACTACGAGCAGTACTTC. Translating it yields CASSPGTGGNYEQYF. The whole variable domain, filled in from reference TRBV7-7 and TRBJ2-7, reads GAGVSQSPRYKVTKRGQDVTLRCDPISSHATLYWYQQALGQGPEFLTYFNYEAQPDKSGLPSDRFSAERPEGSISTLTIQRTEQRDSAMYRCASSPGTGGNYEQYFGPGTRLTVT.

The genes are TRBV5-1 and TRBJ1-6; no clear D. Germline loops: CDR1 SGHRS, CDR2 YFSETQ. This CDR3 has 14 residues. Trimming took off 0 bases at V and 10 bases at J, with 11 bases between the two ends. DNA for the CDR3: TGCGCCAGCAGCTTGGGGGCAGCGGGATCACCCCTCCACTTT. It codes for CASSLGAAGSPLHF. Drawing the rest from reference TRBV5-1 and TRBJ1-6, the complete variable domain is KAGVTQTPRYLIKTRGQQVTLSCSPISGHRSVSWYQQTPGQGLQFLFEYFSETQRNKGNFPGRFSGRQFSNSRSEMNVSTLELGDSALYLCASSLGAAGSPLHFGNGTRLTVT.

The DNA of the CDR3 is TGTGCCCCCAGGGCGGCCCCTGGACTAGCGGGGGGCACCAATGAGCAGTTCTTC. Translation: CAPRAAPGLAGGTNEQFF. V and J are TRBV6-7 and TRBJ2-1; the match to TRBD2 covers 14 bases. TRBV6-7 is an ORF; its function is uncertain. V shed 11 bases and J 6 bases; nucleotides not matched to a gene: 18. The CDR3 has 18 residues.

The chain has TRBV5-8 and TRBJ2-7, with D possibly TRBD2 on 7 matching bases. This CDR3 spans 13 amino acids. The V gene's germline CDR1 is SGHTS and CDR2 YDEGEE. Trimming took 0 bases from V and 5 from J, leaving 9 bases between them. This CDR3 is CASSLGGGNEQYV. The DNA for the CDR3 is TGTGCCAGCAGCTTGGGGGGGGGCAACGAGCAGTACGTC.

The chain is built from TRBV4-1 and TRBJ2-2; 11 bases match TRBD2. In germline, CDR1 is MGHRA, CDR2 YSYEKL. This CDR3 region has 15 residues. After removal of 4 bases from V and 6 bases from J, the junction contained 4 bases not matched to a gene. The CDR3 is CASSPTSGIAGELFF. CDR3 DNA sequence: TGCGCCAGCAGCCCGACTAGCGGGATCGCCGGGGAGCTGTTTTTT.

As concerns this clone: Other DNA sequences within the sample encode an identical CDR3. The rearrangement uses TRBV6-5 and TRBJ2-1; 10 positions match TRBD2. The CDR3 covers 15 residues. V lost 5 bases, J lost 4 bases, and 5 bases stayed unmatched. Germline V gene sequence: CDR1 MNHEY, CDR2 SVGAGI. The DNA for the CDR3 is TGTGCCAGCAGTCTTAGCGGGGGGCCTTACAATGAGCAGTTCTTC. It is translated as CASSLSGGPYNEQFF.

The V and J genes are TRBV28 and TRBJ2-1, with 11 bases that match TRBD2. The CDR3 has 16 amino acids. V gave up 6 bases and J gave up 5 bases; unmatched junction bases: 9. From germline, CDR1 is MDHEN and CDR2 SYDVKM. CDR3 sequence reads: CASSNLLAGENNEQFF. CDR3 nucleotides: TGTGCCAGCAGCAACCTACTAGCGGGGGAAAACAATGAGCAGTTCTTC. The variable domain in full, completed from reference TRBV28 and TRBJ2-1, reads DVKVTQSSRYLVKRTGEKVFLECVQDMDHENMFWYRQDPGLGLRLIYFSYDVKMKEKGDIPEGYSVSREKKERFSLILESASTNQTSMYLCASSNLLAGENNEQFFGPGTRLTVL.

The chain has TRBV7-9 and TRBJ1-2; D not resolved. The length of the CDR3 is 12 residues. Germline assignment: CDR1 SEHNR and CDR2 FQNEAQ (reference sequence). With 5 bases removed from V and 5 bases from J, the gap between germline ends came to 9 bases. CDR3 loop: CASSLDIYGYTF. The CDR3 DNA reads TGTGCCAGCAGCCTCGACATATATGGCTACACCTTC.

In this sample, this clone turned up a few times. The CDR3 spells CASSPEGWGNQPQHF. The CDR3 DNA follows: TGCGCCAGCAGCCCAGAGGGATGGGGAAATCAGCCCCAGCATTTT. The chain is built from TRBV5-1 and TRBJ1-5; D ambiguous. This CDR3 contains 15 residues. The V gene lost 4 bases and the J gene lost 4 bases, with 15 bases spanning the gap. CDR1 and CDR2 from the germline V gene are SGHRS and YFSETQ.

The V and J genes are TRBV7-8 and TRBJ2-2, with TRBD2 matching over 10 bases. From germline, CDR1 is SGHVS and CDR2 FQNEAQ. Trimming at V came to 5 bases and at J to 7 bases, leaving 13 bases not matched to a gene. The CDR3 has 17 residues. CDR3 sequence: CASSRILLAGANGELFF. The CDR3 DNA follows: TGTGCCAGCAGCCGTATCCTCCTAGCGGGGGCTAACGGGGAGCTGTTTTTT.

V is TRBV2 and J is TRBJ1-2; 10 bases map to TRBD1. The V gene end was trimmed by 5 bases and the J gene end by 2 bases; junction bases not matched to a gene: 5. This CDR3 region has 15 residues. Germline V lookup: CDR1 SNHLY, CDR2 FYNNEI. The CDR3 spells CASSLRTGGNYGYTF. The CDR3 DNA follows: TGTGCCAGCAGTTTACGGACAGGGGGGAACTATGGCTACACCTTC.

Only one count was recorded for this clone. V usage is TRBV12-3 or TRBV12-4 and J usage is TRBJ2-7; no clear D gene. Trimming shortened V by 4 bases and J by 4 bases, and 8 bases separated the two germline ends. CDR3 length: 12 residues. The CDR3 DNA sequence: TGTGCCAGCAGTTCTACGACTTACGAGCAGTACTTC. Its translation is CASSSTTYEQYF.

This chain joins TRBV7-9 and TRBJ2-5, with 12 bases that match TRBD2. Germline lookup yields CDR1 SEHNR and CDR2 FQNEAQ (reference sequence). The CDR3 has 18 residues. Losses at the gene ends were 5 bases for V and 1 base for J; bases not matched to a gene: 11. The CDR3 bases are TGTGCCAGCAGCCAAACACCCACTAGCGGGGGGACCCAAGAGACCCAGTACTTC. It specifies CASSQTPTSGGTQETQYF.

The chain carries TRBV24-1 and TRBJ2-2, with 7 bases aligning to TRBD1. Per germline, CDR1 KGHDR and CDR2 SFDVKD. The V and J ends lost 10 bases and 2 bases, in that order; junction bases with no gene match: 6. This CDR3 contains 14 residues. The DNA for the CDR3 is TGTGCCACTCACACAGGGGAAAACACCGGGGAGCTGTTTTTT. Protein: CATHTGENTGELFF.